A single TCR beta chain is shown here with its context. The healthy adult donors were HIV-negative and reported no recent acute infections or vaccinations. The entry originates in a study of shared clonotypes between healthy human individuals. Assay: immunoSEQ multiplex PCR; the TCRdb copy retains only in-frame clones and omits some. Of roughly 410,000 clones listed, 90% to 98% are singletons. CDR1 and CDR2 (germline): LNHDA, SQIVND (reference sequence). This CDR3 is 11 amino acids long. V was clipped by 5 bases and J by 11 bases, with 12 bases between them. Material: memory CD8+ T cells sorted from blood. Subset defined: CD45RO+ cells pooled with CCR7-negative TemRA cells. The sequence was obtained from a man aged 30 to 45 in good health. This rearrangement joins TRBV19 to TRBJ1-1; possibly TRBD1 for D (6 bases). The CDR3 region is CASSARDTAFF. CDR3 bases: TGTGCCAGTAGTGCCAGGGACACCGCTTTCTTT.